Below, 18 T cell receptor beta chains from the same sample are listed, as sequenced in a study of blood T cell repertoires in COVID-19. TCRdb's table, derived via immunoSEQ multiplex PCR, lists solely in-frame clones and lacks some. Of approximately 250,000 clones in the sample, more than 75% were seen once. The material sequenced was peripheral blood. The receptors here all came from a man aged 35 to 55 with active or convalescent COVID-19.

The chain has TRBV6-5 and TRBJ2-2, with 12 bases matching TRBD1. This CDR3 contains 14 residues. CDR1 is MNHEY and CDR2 is SVGAGI in the germline V gene. V dropped 11 bases and J dropped 7; count of bases not matched to a gene: 8. The CDR3, as DNA: TGTGCCGGACGGGGACAGGGGGCAGGCGGGGAGCTGTTTTTT. This encodes CAGRGQGAGGELFF.

The genes are TRBV19 and TRBJ1-2; 8 nucleotides match TRBD1. V was clipped by 7 bases and J by 4 bases; unmatched bases: 11. The CDR3 contains 15 residues. Germline V lookup: CDR1 LNHDA, CDR2 SQIVND (reference sequence). The CDR3 loop is CASTETPGGPYGYTF. The CDR3 bases are TGTGCCAGTACCGAAACACCAGGGGGCCCCTATGGCTACACCTTC.

The chain combines TRBV2 with TRBJ2-5, with D perhaps matching TRBD1 (5 bases). The germline V gene encodes CDR1 SNHLY and CDR2 FYNNEI. V lost 5 bases to trimming and J lost 3 bases, with 19 bases between them. The CDR3 is 16 residues long. For the CDR3, the DNA is TGTGCCAGCAGTACACCACCTAGGGGTGGGGAAGAGACCCAGTACTTC. Amino acids: CASSTPPRGGEETQYF.

V usage is TRBV2 and J usage is TRBJ1-5; 9 positions match TRBD1. This CDR3 spans 13 amino acids. Germline trimming cut 5 bases from V and 6 bases from J; bases unmatched to any gene: 2. Germline loops: CDR1 SNHLY, CDR2 FYNNEI. The CDR3 region is CASSRDRVQPQHF. The CDR3 bases are TGTGCCAGCAGTCGGGACAGGGTTCAGCCCCAGCATTTT.

This CDR3 reads CAWSVQGGGYNEQFF. The CDR3, as DNA: TGTGCCTGGAGTGTACAGGGGGGCGGTTACAATGAGCAGTTCTTC. The chain employs TRBV30 and TRBJ2-1; TRBD1 matches at 8 bases. Germline V gene sequence: CDR1 GTSNPN, CDR2 SVGIG (reference sequence). Trimming took 0 bases from V and 4 from J; bases not matched to a gene: 5. CDR3 length: 15 amino acids.

The chain has TRBV5-1 and TRBJ2-1; 11 bases map to TRBD2. The CDR3 runs to 15 residues. Germline CDR1 SGHRS, CDR2 YFSETQ. V lost 3 bases, J lost 4 bases, and 3 bases stayed unmatched. DNA for the CDR3: TGCGCCAGCAGCTATGGACTAGCGGGTTACAATGAGCAGTTCTTC. Translation: CASSYGLAGYNEQFF.

The chain couples TRBV5-6 to TRBJ1-5, with D maybe TRBD1 (6 bases). The CDR3 has 14 residues. V was shortened by 2 bases and J by 4 bases, with 10 bases between the two germline ends. In germline, CDR1 is SGHDT, CDR2 YYEEEE. DNA of the CDR3: TGTGCCAGCAGCTTAGAAGGGGGTAATCAGCCCCAGCATTTT. Amino acids: CASSLEGGNQPQHF.

This clone was observed once. The rearrangement joins TRBV3-1 (or the pseudogene TRBV3-2) to TRBJ2-3; a weak D match, TRBD1 (5 bases). This CDR3 contains 15 residues. CDR1 and CDR2 from the germline V gene are LGHDT and YNNKEL (reference sequence). V shed 6 bases and J shed 5 bases, with 18 bases lying between them. The CDR3 loop is CASSPTAGSVDTQYF. In DNA, the CDR3 is TGTGCCAGCAGTCCGACAGCCGGCAGTGTAGATACGCAGTATTTT.

In this sample, this clone turned up a few times. The chain combines TRBV5-1 with TRBJ1-2; weak D call: TRBD1 (6 bases). CDR1 and CDR2 (germline): SGHRS, YFSETQ. There are 14 residues in the CDR3. V was shortened by 2 bases and J by 4 bases, with 12 bases between the two germline ends. CDR3 nucleotides: TGCGCCAGCAGCTTAACAGGGACATCCTATGGCTACACCTTC. It codes for CASSLTGTSYGYTF.

The chain joins TRBV5-5 to TRBJ1-2, with 9 bases aligning to TRBD1. Germline CDR1 reads SGHKS; CDR2 reads YYEKEE (reference sequence). V trimming: 0 bases; J trimming: 3 bases; junction bases outside the gene matches: 0. The CDR3 has 14 residues. The DNA of the CDR3 is TGTGCCAGCAGCTTGGGACAGGGGGACTATGGCTACACCTTC. The encoded protein is CASSLGQGDYGYTF.

This clone was recorded once. V and J are TRBV29-1 and TRBJ2-3; 8 positions match TRBD2. The CDR3 is 14 residues long. J lost 6 bases, V lost 6 bases, and 11 bases had no gene match. The germline V gene encodes CDR1 SQVTM and CDR2 ANQGSEA. CDR3 sequence (DNA): TGCAGCGTCCGGGGGGGGAGAAGGTCGGATACGCAGTATTTT. Its translation is CSVRGGRRSDTQYF.

This clone appeared once. This chain joins TRBV2 and TRBJ1-1, with D tentatively TRBD1 (6 bases). This CDR3 is built from 13 residues. CDR1 and CDR2 from the germline V gene are SNHLY and FYNNEI. V was shortened by 2 bases and J by 5 bases, with 9 bases between the two germline ends. This CDR3 reads CASSEQQGTEAFF. The CDR3 nucleotides are TGTGCCAGCAGTGAACAGCAGGGGACTGAAGCTTTCTTT. Combining the CDR3 with reference TRBV2 and TRBJ1-1 gives the whole variable domain EPEVTQTPSHQVTQMGQEVILRCVPISNHLYFYWYRQILGQKVEFLVSFYNNEISEKSEIFDDQFSVERPDGSNFTLKIRSTKLEDSAMYFCASSEQQGTEAFFGQGTRLTVV.

The genes are TRBV6-5 and TRBJ1-2; TRBD1 matches 7 bases. With 0 bases clipped from V and 5 bases from J, the junction kept 3 bases outside the gene matches. This CDR3 comprises 14 residues. CDR1 MNHEY and CDR2 SVGAGI come from the germline V gene. This CDR3 reads CASSYSNRGYGYTF. CDR3 sequence (DNA): TGTGCCAGCAGTTACTCAAACAGGGGATATGGCTACACCTTC.

The chain employs TRBV6-5 and TRBJ1-2, with D perhaps matching TRBD1 (5 bases). The CDR3 covers 14 residues. Between the trimmed V and J ends, which lost 6 bases and 1 base, there was a span of 12 bases. CDR1 and CDR2 (germline): MNHEY, SVGAGI. The CDR3 region is CASRPGISNYGYTF. In DNA, the CDR3 is TGTGCCAGCAGGCCAGGGATTAGTAACTATGGCTACACCTTC.

The chain recombines TRBV14 with TRBJ2-7; 11 bases are shared with TRBD2. This CDR3 comprises 15 residues. The V gene end was trimmed by 4 bases and the J gene end by 1 base; junction bases not matched to a gene: 3. Germline loops: CDR1 SGHDN, CDR2 FVKESK. The CDR3 nucleotides read TGTGCCAGCAGCCTTGTAGCGGGAGGGTCCTACGAGCAGTACTTC. Translated, it gives CASSLVAGGSYEQYF.

This chain links TRBV19 with TRBJ1-1; D is unclear. This CDR3 comprises 15 residues. V dropped 5 bases and J dropped 6 bases, with 19 bases sitting between them. CDR1 LNHDA and CDR2 SQIVND come from the germline V gene (reference sequence). The chain's CDR3 is CASSAPAQVRPEAFF. CDR3 coding DNA: TGTGCCAGTAGTGCCCCGGCCCAGGTTCGCCCTGAAGCTTTCTTT.

The count of this clone is one. The V and J genes are TRBV3-1 (or the pseudogene TRBV3-2) and TRBJ2-2; D gene ambiguous. Germline V gene sequence: CDR1 LGHDT, CDR2 YNNKEL (reference sequence). The CDR3 loop spans 13 amino acids. V was shortened by 2 bases and J by 6 bases, with 7 bases between the two germline ends. As DNA, the CDR3 is TGTGCCAGCAGCCAATCACGCGCCGGGGAGCTGTTTTTT. It is translated as CASSQSRAGELFF.

The CDR3 protein is CASSPFYPGHQQETQYF. The CDR3 region has the DNA TGTGCCAGCTCACCGTTCTATCCGGGACACCAACAAGAGACCCAGTACTTC. The chain has TRBV18 and TRBJ2-5, with a weak D call TRBD1 (6 bases). V gave up 3 bases and J gave up 2 bases, with 19 bases separating them. The CDR3 is 17 amino acids. Germline CDR1 and CDR2: KGHSH and LQKENI.